The 18 T cell receptor beta chains reported below all come from one sample, sequenced in a study of T cells expressing NK-cell markers. TCRdb reanalyzed the 5' RACE reads, giving one entry per CDR3 protein sequence and no DNA. This repertoire comprises some 500,000 distinct CDR3 sequences; its ten largest clones make up over 1.1%. Sequenced input: blood T cells: a sorted CD56 or NKG2C T cell subset, CD4+ or CD8+ T cells, or bulk PBMC T cells (not recorded which). These receptors originate from a woman aged 45 to 65 in good health.

The chain is built from TRBV4-2 and TRBJ2-3; lacking DNA, the TRBD2 call made by TCRdb goes unchecked. The CDR3 totals 14 residues. CDR1 is LGHNA and CDR2 is YNFKEQ in the germline V gene. The chain's CDR3 is CASSQTGVADTQYF.

V usage is TRBV11-1 and J usage is TRBJ2-1; TCRdb's assignment of TRBD1 cannot be checked, as there is no DNA. The CDR3 is 15 residues long. Germline CDR1 is SGHAT and CDR2 is FQDESV (reference sequence). The CDR3 protein is CASSWKGVSYNEQFF.

The chain recombines TRBV20-1 with TRBJ2-7. Germline values: CDR1 DFQATT, CDR2 SNEGSKA (reference sequence). The CDR3 length is 13 residues. The CDR3 protein is CSARRREPYEQYF.

The CDR3 protein is CASSVGLPTDTQYF. The chain carries TRBV27 and TRBJ2-3; TCRdb calls TRBD2, which cannot be checked without DNA. In germline, CDR1 is MNHEY, CDR2 SMNVEV (reference sequence). This CDR3 region has 14 residues.

The chain links TRBV10-1 to TRBJ2-6; TCRdb's D call, TRBD2, is unchecked because there is no DNA. CDR3 length: 16 residues. Germline loops: CDR1 WNHNN, CDR2 SYGVQD (reference sequence). CDR3: CASILEGGSGANVLTF.

The chain links TRBV9 to TRBJ2-1. The CDR3 sequence is 14 residues long. In germline, CDR1 is SGDLS, CDR2 YYNGEE. The CDR3 here is CASSVGGTRDEQFF.

This sequence joins TRBV12-3 or TRBV12-4 and TRBJ2-2. The CDR3 sequence is 13 residues long. This CDR3 reads CASSWVSTGELFF.

The CDR3 reads CASSYEGRTSYNEQFF. The chain is built from TRBV6-5 and TRBJ2-1; the TCRdb call, TRBD2, lacks DNA for checking. This CDR3 is 16 amino acids long. Germline V gene sequence: CDR1 MNHEY, CDR2 SVGAGI.

The chain joins TRBV24-1 to TRBJ2-5; the TCRdb call, TRBD2, lacks DNA for checking. Germline assignment: CDR1 KGHDR and CDR2 SFDVKD. CDR3 length: 14 residues. CDR3 region: CATSDPGLAQTQYF.

The CDR3: CASSWGPPSYNEQFF. The rearrangement uses TRBV12-3 or TRBV12-4 and TRBJ2-1; TCRdb outputs TRBD1, but without DNA this stays unchecked. This CDR3 region has 15 residues.

The chain is built from TRBV5-1 and TRBJ2-1; the TCRdb D gene call, TRBD2, has no DNA to confirm it. The germline V gene has CDR1 SGHRS and CDR2 YFSETQ. This CDR3 has 16 amino acids. The CDR3 spells CASSLTGTSGKGEQFF. Using reference TRBV5-1 and TRBJ2-1 for the parts outside the CDR3, the full variable domain is KAGVTQTPRYLIKTRGQQVTLSCSPISGHRSVSWYQQTPGQGLQFLFEYFSETQRNKGNFPGRFSGRQFSNSRSEMNVSTLELGDSALYLCASSLTGTSGKGEQFFGPGTRLTVL.

The V gene is TRBV11-1, the J gene TRBJ2-7. The CDR3 spans 14 residues. Germline CDR1 and CDR2: SGHAT and FQDESV (reference sequence). This CDR3 reads CASSFRFGSYEQYF.

The V call is TRBV11-2, the J call TRBJ2-3. CDR1 and CDR2 (germline): SGHAT, FQNNGV. The CDR3 covers 12 residues. CDR3 sequence: CASSLNEDTQYF.

This rearrangement joins TRBV30 to TRBJ1-6; without DNA, the TCRdb call of TRBD1 cannot be checked. Per germline, CDR1 GTSNPN and CDR2 SVGIG (reference sequence). The length of the CDR3 is 17 residues. CDR3 protein: CAWKPRLGQGARSPLHF.

The genes are TRBV7-9 and TRBJ2-1. Per the germline V gene, CDR1 is SEHNR and CDR2 is FQNEAQ (reference sequence). The CDR3 totals 13 residues. The chain's CDR3 is CASRQDRINEQFF.

This rearrangement joins TRBV5-1 to TRBJ2-7; without DNA, the TCRdb call of TRBD1 cannot be checked. Germline V gene sequence: CDR1 SGHRS, CDR2 YFSETQ. The CDR3 totals 14 residues. CDR3 sequence reads: CASGRQGKSYEQYF.

The chain couples TRBV11-2 to TRBJ2-3; the TCRdb call, TRBD1, lacks DNA for checking. This CDR3 region has 16 residues. Germline CDR1 and CDR2: SGHAT and FQNNGV. The CDR3 protein is CASSLEATGGTDTQYF.

This sequence joins TRBV6-1 and TRBJ2-2; TCRdb's D gene call, TRBD1, goes unchecked for lack of DNA. There are 17 residues in the CDR3. Germline CDR1 is MNHNS and CDR2 is SASEGT. The CDR3: CASSASTGGWGTGELFF.